Shown below are 27 T cell receptor beta chains from a single sample sequenced in a study of blood T cell repertoires in COVID-19. Libraries were prepared by immunoSEQ multiplex PCR; TCRdb keeps only in-frame clonotypes and omits some of them. The table records approximately 170,000 clones, 84% of them present only once. Sequenced sample: peripheral blood. Source of these receptors: a woman aged 65 to 85 with COVID-19, enrolled during active disease.

This chain joins TRBV6-5 and TRBJ1-5; 10 bases match TRBD1. V shed 7 bases and J 9 bases; nucleotides not matched to a gene: 6. The germline gives CDR1 MNHEY, CDR2 SVGAGI. This CDR3 has 13 residues. This chain's CDR3 is CASTPGQGMPQHF. CDR3 DNA: TGTGCCAGCACCCCGGGACAGGGGATGCCCCAGCATTTT.

The V gene is TRBV9, the J gene TRBJ1-1, with 7 bases that match TRBD1. Germline V gives CDR1 SGDLS, CDR2 YYNGEE. V trimming: 5 bases; J trimming: 1 base; junction bases outside the gene matches: 2. This CDR3 comprises 13 residues. The CDR3, as DNA: TGTGCCAGCAGTAGACAGGGGAACACTGAAGCTTTCTTT. It encodes CASSRQGNTEAFF.

J is TRBJ1-1 and V is TRBV29-1; D gene unclear. The CDR3 spans 12 residues. V was pared by 4 bases and J by 1 base, with 7 bases between. Germline lookup yields CDR1 SQVTM and CDR2 ANQGSEA. CDR3 sequence reads: CSVVTGNTEAFF. The DNA of the CDR3 is TGCAGCGTTGTCACGGGGAACACTGAAGCTTTCTTT. The full variable domain, in which reference TRBV29-1 and TRBJ1-1 provide the parts outside the CDR3, is SAVISQKPSRDICQRGTSLTIQCQVDSQVTMMFWYRQQPGQSLTLIATANQGSEATYESGFVIDKFPISRPNLTFSTLTVSNMSPEDSSIYLCSVVTGNTEAFFGQGTRLTVV.

The V gene is TRBV28, the J gene TRBJ1-1; D is uncertain. The CDR3 contains 12 residues. The germline V gene has CDR1 MDHEN and CDR2 SYDVKM. The ends were cut back, 1 base at V and 5 bases at J, with 5 bases in the middle. The CDR3 here is CASSLSRTEAFF. The DNA for the CDR3 is TGTGCCAGCAGTTTATCACGGACTGAAGCTTTCTTT. The full variable domain, rest sourced from reference TRBV28 and TRBJ1-1, is DVKVTQSSRYLVKRTGEKVFLECVQDMDHENMFWYRQDPGLGLRLIYFSYDVKMKEKGDIPEGYSVSREKKERFSLILESASTNQTSMYLCASSLSRTEAFFGQGTRLTVV.

The count of this clone is one. The CDR3 sequence is CASRSQGSGNTIYF. The CDR3 coding sequence is TGTGCCAGCAGGTCACAGGGTTCTGGAAACACCATATATTTT. The V gene is TRBV6-6, the J gene TRBJ1-3, with D perhaps TRBD1 (6 bases). V lost 6 bases to trimming and J lost 1 base, with 10 bases between them. Looked up from germline, CDR1 is MNHNY and CDR2 is SVGAGI (reference sequence). The length of the CDR3 is 14 residues.

The gene calls are TRBV24-1 and TRBJ2-2; 7 positions agree with TRBD1. Germline assignment: CDR1 KGHDR and CDR2 SFDVKD. The CDR3 consists of 14 residues. The junction had 4 bases not matched to a gene; V was cut back by 4 bases and J by 6 bases. This chain's CDR3 is CATSDKTGPGELFF. In nucleotides, the CDR3 is TGTGCCACCAGTGACAAGACAGGGCCCGGGGAGCTGTTTTTT.

The V and J genes are TRBV29-1 and TRBJ1-2; 9 bases are a match to TRBD1. V dropped 1 base and J dropped 4; count of bases not matched to a gene: 10. Germline V gene sequence: CDR1 SQVTM, CDR2 ANQGSEA. The CDR3 is 16 residues long. CDR3 bases: TGCAGCGTTGAAGGCGTAGGGACAGGGATCGGCTATGGCTACACCTTC. Protein: CSVEGVGTGIGYGYTF.

The V gene is TRBV7-2, the J gene TRBJ1-2; D might be TRBD1 (5 bases). Germline values: CDR1 SGHTA, CDR2 FQGNSA. The CDR3 runs 13 residues. Trimming cost V 3 bases and J 6 bases, with 11 bases left between them. CDR3: CASSFDPRDGYTF. The CDR3 DNA follows: TGTGCCAGCAGCTTTGACCCCAGGGATGGCTACACCTTC.

J is TRBJ2-4 and V is TRBV2, with TRBD2 matching over 8 bases. Unmatched junction bases numbered 13, after V lost 6 bases and J lost 0 bases. CDR3 size: 18 residues. CDR1 is SNHLY, CDR2 FYNNEI, per germline. CDR3 bases: TGTGCCAGCAGCTTAAGAACTCTAGCGGGTCTAGCCAAAAACATTCAGTACTTC. The encoded protein is CASSLRTLAGLAKNIQYF.

The gene calls are TRBV28 and TRBJ1-6, with D possibly matching TRBD1 (6 bases). Germline CDR1 reads MDHEN; CDR2 reads SYDVKM. V was pared by 3 bases and J by 9 bases, with 15 bases between. The CDR3 extends over 15 amino acids. In DNA form, the CDR3 reads TGTGCCAGCAGTTTCCTCCAAACAGGGAGTTCACCCCTCCACTTT. It yields the protein CASSFLQTGSSPLHF.

The chain recombines TRBV6-6 with TRBJ1-4, with 7 bases identical to TRBD1. The CDR3 is made up of 16 amino acids. From germline, CDR1 is MNHNY and CDR2 SVGAGI (reference sequence). V lost 2 bases, J lost 7 bases, and 10 bases stayed unmatched. CDR3 nucleotide sequence: TGTGCCAGCAGTTACCTCGACAGGGTCAAGGGTGAAAAACTGTTTTTT. The encoded protein is CASSYLDRVKGEKLFF.

The chain couples TRBV7-8 to TRBJ2-3; a weak D match, TRBD2 (5 bases). This CDR3 comprises 17 residues. The germline gives CDR1 SGHVS, CDR2 FQNEAQ. Trimming left V 4 bases short and J 2 bases short, with 19 bases between. CDR3 loop: CASSSVGGEHNTDTQYF. The CDR3 nucleotides read TGTGCCAGCAGCTCGGTCGGTGGGGAGCATAACACAGATACGCAGTATTTT.

The chain carries TRBV28 and TRBJ2-2; the match to TRBD2 covers 12 bases. The CDR3 is 16 residues long. CDR1 and CDR2 (germline): MDHEN, SYDVKM. The ends lost 5 bases at V and 6 bases at J; junction bases unmatched: 7. In nucleotides, the CDR3 is TGTGCCAGCAGTAGACTAGCGGGAGTCACGGCCGGGGAGCTGTTTTTT. It encodes CASSRLAGVTAGELFF.

The chain recombines TRBV5-5 with TRBJ1-1, with 9 bases that match TRBD1. The V gene's germline CDR1 is SGHKS and CDR2 YYEKEE (reference sequence). V shed 1 base, J shed 5 bases, and the junction held 12 bases outside the gene matches. The CDR3 spans 17 residues. This chain's CDR3 is CASSLRGGNRGLTEAFF. The CDR3, as DNA: TGTGCCAGCAGCTTGAGGGGCGGCAACAGGGGGCTAACTGAAGCTTTCTTT.

This chain connects TRBV20-1 to TRBJ1-1; D remains ambiguous. The CDR3 is made up of 14 amino acids. The V end was cut by 3 bases, the J end by 4 bases, with 15 bases between. Per germline, CDR1 DFQATT and CDR2 SNEGSKA (reference sequence). The CDR3 loop reads CSASPSARATEAFF. CDR3 nucleotide sequence: TGCAGTGCTAGTCCCTCCGCGAGGGCCACTGAAGCTTTCTTT.

This sequence joins TRBV18 and TRBJ2-2, with D tentatively TRBD1 (5 bases). This CDR3 has 14 amino acids. In germline, CDR1 is KGHSH, CDR2 LQKENI. V was cut by 2 bases and J by 4 bases, with 8 bases left in between. CDR3 in amino acids: CASSPGAVTGELFF. CDR3 DNA sequence: TGTGCCAGCTCACCAGGGGCGGTCACCGGGGAGCTGTTTTTT. Complete variable domain (other parts from reference TRBV18 and TRBJ2-2): NAGVMQNPRHLVRRRGQEARLRCSPMKGHSHVYWYRQLPEEGLKFMVYLQKENIIDESGMPKERFSAEFPKEGPSILRIQQVVRGDSAAYFCASSPGAVTGELFFGEGSRLTVL.

This clone occurred a few times. The gene calls are TRBV5-4 and TRBJ2-1; 7 positions agree with TRBD1. Germline V gene sequence: CDR1 SGHNT, CDR2 YYREEE (reference sequence). V shed 0 bases and J 0 bases; nucleotides not matched to a gene: 6. The CDR3 loop spans 17 amino acids. DNA for the CDR3: TGTGCCAGCAGCTTGGGAGGGGGCTCAAGCTCCTACAATGAGCAGTTCTTC. Encoded protein: CASSLGGGSSSYNEQFF.

As DNA, the CDR3 is TGTGCCAGCAGCTTAGTAGCTTCCCCGGGTCAGCCCCAGCATTTT. It yields the protein CASSLVASPGQPQHF. This chain links TRBV7-2 with TRBJ1-5, with D hard to call. The germline gives CDR1 SGHTA, CDR2 FQGNSA. V was cut by 1 base and J by 6 bases, with 13 bases left in between. The CDR3 sequence is 15 residues long.

The CDR3 coding sequence is TGTGCCAGCAGCGTAGCTACAGAAATCTCGGACAACAATGAGCAGTTCTTC. It encodes CASSVATEISDNNEQFF. This chain uses TRBV9 with TRBJ2-1; D may be TRBD1 (5 bases). The germline V and J ends were trimmed by 0 bases and 5 bases, with 18 bases remaining between them. Germline lookup yields CDR1 SGDLS and CDR2 YYNGEE. The CDR3 consists of 17 residues.

V gene TRBV30 combines with J gene TRBJ1-4, with 7 bases aligning to TRBD1. The CDR3 loop spans 14 amino acids. Trimming took 1 base from V and 5 from J; bases not matched to a gene: 4. Germline V CDR1 and CDR2: GTSNPN, SVGIG (reference sequence). As DNA, the CDR3 is TGTGCCTGGAGTGGGGACAGAAAAAATGAAAAACTGTTTTTT. As protein: CAWSGDRKNEKLFF. Variable domain in full (rest from reference TRBV30 and TRBJ1-4): SQTIHQWPATLVQPVGSPLSLECTVEGTSNPNLYWYRQAAGRGLQLLFYSVGIGQISSEVPQNLSASRPQDRQFILSSKKLLLSDSGFYLCAWSGDRKNEKLFFGSGTQLSVL.

This chain uses TRBV6-1 with TRBJ2-1; D might be TRBD2 (6 bases). V was trimmed by 1 base and J by 11 bases, leaving 12 bases between them. The CDR3 has 13 amino acids. The germline gives CDR1 MNHNS, CDR2 SASEGT. The chain's CDR3 is CASSEDLTRKQFF. DNA for the CDR3: TGTGCCAGCAGTGAAGACCTGACTAGGAAGCAGTTCTTC.

The rearrangement uses TRBV6-5 and TRBJ2-1; 11 positions agree with TRBD2. Germline V gene sequence: CDR1 MNHEY, CDR2 SVGAGI. The CDR3 is 13 residues long. The ends lost 8 bases at V and 6 bases at J; junction bases unmatched: 3. The CDR3 spells CASGTSGANEQFF. The CDR3 DNA reads as TGTGCCAGCGGGACTAGCGGAGCCAATGAGCAGTTCTTC.

The chain couples TRBV6-6 to TRBJ2-2; D perhaps matches TRBD1 (6 bases). Germline values: CDR1 MNHNY, CDR2 SVGAGI (reference sequence). The V end was cut by 6 bases, the J end by 6 bases, with 11 bases between. This CDR3 is 13 amino acids long. The DNA for the CDR3 is TGTGCCAGCAGCATATACAGGGCCGGGGAGCTGTTTTTT. Residues: CASSIYRAGELFF.

J is TRBJ2-2 and V is TRBV7-3; D possibly corresponds to TRBD2 (7 bases). The V end lost 7 bases, the J end lost 4 bases, and 16 bases lay between the germline ends. This CDR3 region has 15 residues. Germline CDR1 is SGHTA and CDR2 is FQGTGA. CDR3 coding DNA: TGTGCCAGCACCCTGGGGGGGGCGGGCACCGGGGAGCTGTTTTTT. It specifies CASTLGGAGTGELFF.

A few counts support this clone. In DNA form, the CDR3 reads TGTGCCAGTAGTATAGCCCAGCGGGGGATCCGCTCCTACGAGCAGTACTTC. Its translation is CASSIAQRGIRSYEQYF. The rearrangement uses TRBV19 and TRBJ2-7, with 8 bases identical to TRBD2. CDR3 length: 17 residues. V dropped 1 base and J dropped 0; count of bases not matched to a gene: 8. Germline assignment: CDR1 LNHDA and CDR2 SQIVND (reference sequence). The entire variable domain, with the rest obtained from reference TRBV19 and TRBJ2-7, is as follows: DGGITQSPKYLFRKEGQNVTLSCEQNLNHDAMYWYRQDPGQGLRLIYYSQIVNDFQKGDIAEGYSVSREKKESFPLTVTSAQKNPTAFYLCASSIAQRGIRSYEQYFGPGTRLTVT.

This chain connects TRBV16 to TRBJ2-7; 12 positions agree with TRBD2. Germline CDR1 reads KGHSY; CDR2 reads FQNENV. V was pared by 6 bases and J by 3 bases, with 3 bases of the junction left unmatched. The CDR3 extends over 14 amino acids. Written as DNA, the CDR3 is TGTGCCAGCAGACTAGCGGGAGGAGGCTACGAGCAGTACTTC. Translation: CASRLAGGGYEQYF.

The rearrangement joins TRBV19 to TRBJ2-3; D might be TRBD2 (5 bases). Between the trimmed V and J ends, which lost 1 base and 2 bases, there was a span of 13 bases. Germline lookup yields CDR1 LNHDA and CDR2 SQIVND (reference sequence). The CDR3 has 16 residues. CDR3 amino acids: CASSIAAGGDTDTQYF. In DNA, the CDR3 is TGTGCCAGTAGTATAGCGGCAGGAGGAGACACAGATACGCAGTATTTT. The full variable domain, in which reference TRBV19 and TRBJ2-3 provide the parts outside the CDR3, is DGGITQSPKYLFRKEGQNVTLSCEQNLNHDAMYWYRQDPGQGLRLIYYSQIVNDFQKGDIAEGYSVSREKKESFPLTVTSAQKNPTAFYLCASSIAAGGDTDTQYFGPGTRLTVL.